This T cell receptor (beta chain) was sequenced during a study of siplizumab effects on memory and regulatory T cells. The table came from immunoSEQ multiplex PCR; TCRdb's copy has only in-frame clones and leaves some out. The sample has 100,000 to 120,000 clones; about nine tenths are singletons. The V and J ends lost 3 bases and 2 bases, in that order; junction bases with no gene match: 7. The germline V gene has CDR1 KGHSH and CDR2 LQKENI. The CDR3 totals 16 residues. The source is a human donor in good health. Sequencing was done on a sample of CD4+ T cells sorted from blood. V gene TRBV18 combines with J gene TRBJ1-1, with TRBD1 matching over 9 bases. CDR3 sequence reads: CASSPQTGGQNTEAFF. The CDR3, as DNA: TGTGCCAGCTCACCGCAAACAGGGGGCCAAAACACTGAAGCTTTCTTT.